Included here is one TCR beta chain sequence, with context. Its antigen remains unidentified. The sample comes from a study of T-cell reconstitution after alpha-beta-depleted transplantation in children. Germline V gives CDR1 SEHNR, CDR2 FQNEAQ (reference sequence). The CDR3 length is 13 residues. V lost 8 bases and J 2 bases, leaving 12 bases between the germline ends. As it was prepared, the TCRbeta library received unique molecular identifiers. TCRdb re-called the PCR reads through MiXCR, storing one row per CDR3 protein. The sample consists of about 210,000 distinct CDR3 sequences, approximately 19% of them appearing once. Regarding the study as a whole: There were reportedly several hundred expanded graft clones from which alpha-beta T cells came about two months after transplant. T-cell counts and diversity at one year post-transplant came mainly from newly produced T cells. Some patients owed their high day-60 TCRbeta diversity to surviving recipient T cells and thymic progenitors.

The origin of this receptor is a male patient between 2 and 10 years old who had a stem cell transplant for acute lymphoblastic leukemia, so the T cells may come from the graft donor. This material consisted of PBMCs, mostly from graft donor cells, taken 360 days after TCRalphabeta/CD19-depleted stem cell transplant. This chain links TRBV7-9 with TRBJ2-5; D not certain. The CDR3 loop is CASYHGRQETQYF. CDR3 coding DNA: TGTGCCAGCTACCATGGCAGACAAGAGACCCAGTACTTC. Looking up the rest from reference TRBV7-9 and TRBJ2-5 gives the full variable domain: DTGVSQNPRHKITKRGQNVTFRCDPISEHNRLYWYRQTLGQGPEFLTYFQNEAQLEKSRLLSDRFSAERPKGSFSTLEIQRTEQGDSAMYLCASYHGRQETQYFGPGTRLLVL.